This is a list of T cell receptor beta chains from one sample in a study of high-grade serous ovarian cancer treatment subgroups. The method was immunoSEQ multiplex PCR; TCRdb's version includes in-frame clones alone and lacks a portion of them. The sample includes roughly 7,700 clones, 65% to 75% of them seen just once. Sequencing was done on a sample of tumor tissue. These receptors were taken from a human donor with high-grade serous ovarian cancer. Each CDR3 is given with its conserved first and last residue. A D gene is named only where the DNA matches it firmly. The size field is filled for only some rows; it gives once, few, many or a size class.

V gene: TRBV10-3
J gene: TRBJ2-6
D gene: .
clone size: .
CDR3 protein: CAIRTTGNSSSGANVLTF
CDR3 DNA: TGTGCCATCAGAACCACCGGGAATTCAAGCTCTGGGGCCAACGTCCTGACTTTC

V gene: TRBV5-1
J gene: TRBJ2-7
D gene: .
clone size: .
CDR3 protein: CASSYGGEQYF
CDR3 DNA: TGCGCCAGCAGCTACGGCGGGGAGCAGTACTTC

V gene: TRBV6-5
J gene: TRBJ2-7
D gene: TRBD2
clone size: .
CDR3 protein: CASRRDSGAYEQYF
CDR3 DNA: TGTGCCAGCAGGCGTGACAGCGGGGCCTACGAGCAGTACTTC

V gene: TRBV4-1
J gene: TRBJ2-7
D gene: .
clone size: .
CDR3 protein: CASSQAPQGVYEQYF
CDR3 DNA: TGCGCCAGCAGCCAAGCCCCCCAAGGGGTCTACGAGCAGTACTTC

V gene: TRBV19
J gene: TRBJ1-1
D gene: TRBD1
clone size: few
CDR3 protein: CASRLYRGTEAFF
CDR3 DNA: TGTGCCAGTAGACTCTACAGGGGGACTGAAGCTTTCTTT

V gene: TRBV19
J gene: TRBJ2-6
D gene: TRBD2
clone size: .
CDR3 protein: CASSPLAGGFSGANVLTF
CDR3 DNA: TGTGCCAGTAGCCCTTTAGCGGGAGGGTTCTCTGGGGCCAACGTCCTGACTTTC

V gene: TRBV10-3
J gene: TRBJ1-2
D gene: TRBD1
clone size: .
CDR3 protein: CAISDTGTGTYGYTF
CDR3 DNA: TGTGCCATCAGTGATACCGGGACAGGGACCTATGGCTACACCTTC

V gene: TRBV7-2
J gene: TRBJ1-1
D gene: .
clone size: .
CDR3 protein: CASNTGYQTEAFF
CDR3 DNA: TGTGCCAGCAACACAGGGTATCAGACTGAAGCTTTCTTT

V gene: TRBV19
J gene: TRBJ2-1
D gene: TRBD2
clone size: .
CDR3 protein: CASRRLAGGNEQFF
CDR3 DNA: TGTGCCAGTAGAAGACTAGCGGGGGGCAATGAGCAGTTCTTC

V gene: TRBV7-2
J gene: TRBJ2-7
D gene: TRBD2
clone size: .
CDR3 protein: CASSPGLAGGIYEQYF
CDR3 DNA: TGTGCCAGCTCCCCAGGCCTAGCGGGAGGCATCTACGAGCAGTACTTC

V gene: TRBV6-1
J gene: TRBJ2-2
D gene: .
clone size: large
CDR3 protein: CASRSGYTGELFF
CDR3 DNA: TGTGCCAGCAGGAGCGGTTACACCGGGGAGCTGTTTTTT

V gene: TRBV27
J gene: TRBJ1-2
D gene: .
clone size: once
CDR3 protein: CASSLSPTVDYGYTF
CDR3 DNA: TGTGCCAGCAGTTTATCGCCAACGGTAGACTATGGCTACACCTTC

V gene: TRBV19
J gene: TRBJ2-7
D gene: .
clone size: once
CDR3 protein: CASSSIITGTYEQYF
CDR3 DNA: TGTGCCAGTAGTTCCATCATAACAGGTACCTACGAGCAGTACTTC

V gene: TRBV9
J gene: TRBJ1-2
D gene: .
clone size: few
CDR3 protein: CASSMQATGSDYTF
CDR3 DNA: TGTGCCAGCAGCATGCAAGCTACAGGATCCGACTACACCTTC

V gene: TRBV6-5
J gene: TRBJ2-3
D gene: .
clone size: .
CDR3 protein: CASSPANRVTDTQYF
CDR3 DNA: TGTGCCAGCAGTCCAGCCAACAGGGTAACAGATACGCAGTATTTT

V gene: TRBV18
J gene: TRBJ2-3
D gene: TRBD2
clone size: .
CDR3 protein: CASSRTSTTDTQYF
CDR3 DNA: TGTGCCAGCTCACGGACTAGCACCACAGATACGCAGTATTTT

V gene: TRBV6-4
J gene: TRBJ2-2
D gene: .
clone size: .
CDR3 protein: CASSSGPTLYTGELFF
CDR3 DNA: TGTGCCAGCAGCTCCGGGCCGACTTTGTACACCGGGGAGCTGTTTTTT

V gene: TRBV28
J gene: TRBJ1-5
D gene: TRBD1
clone size: .
CDR3 protein: CASSLDKTGQAIQPQHF
CDR3 DNA: TGTGCCAGCAGTTTAGATAAAACGGGACAGGCTATTCAGCCCCAGCATTTT

V gene: TRBV11-1
J gene: TRBJ2-7
D gene: TRBD2
clone size: .
CDR3 protein: CASSLASGSPYEQYF
CDR3 DNA: TGTGCCAGCAGCTTAGCTAGCGGGAGTCCCTACGAGCAGTACTTC

V gene: TRBV6-1
J gene: TRBJ1-1
D gene: .
clone size: .
CDR3 protein: CATDRPNTEAFF
CDR3 DNA: TGTGCCACAGACAGGCCGAACACTGAAGCTTTCTTT

V gene: TRBV28
J gene: TRBJ1-1
D gene: .
clone size: .
CDR3 protein: CASSPPGGRLEAFF
CDR3 DNA: TGTGCCAGCAGTCCCCCCGGGGGCCGACTCGAAGCTTTCTTT

V gene: TRBV11-1
J gene: TRBJ2-4
D gene: .
clone size: .
CDR3 protein: CASSSRLMAKNIQYF
CDR3 DNA: TGTGCCAGCAGCTCTCGCCTAATGGCCAAAAACATTCAGTACTTC

V gene: TRBV5-1
J gene: TRBJ2-7
D gene: .
clone size: .
CDR3 protein: CASSSGQEGSLEQYF
CDR3 DNA: TGCGCCAGCAGCTCCGGACAGGAGGGGAGCCTCGAGCAGTACTTC

V gene: TRBV28
J gene: TRBJ2-5
D gene: TRBD2
clone size: .
CDR3 protein: CASRGIMGLEQETQYF
CDR3 DNA: TGTGCCAGCAGGGGAATCATGGGACTAGAGCAAGAGACCCAGTACTTC

V gene: TRBV28
J gene: TRBJ2-3
D gene: TRBD2
clone size: once
CDR3 protein: CASRLAGAVDTQYF
CDR3 DNA: TGTGCCAGCAGGCTAGCGGGAGCGGTAGATACGCAGTATTTT

V gene: TRBV5-1
J gene: TRBJ1-2
D gene: TRBD1
clone size: .
CDR3 protein: CASSPGTGGGYTF
CDR3 DNA: TGCGCCAGCAGCCCGGGGACAGGCGGGGGCTACACCTTC

V gene: TRBV7-6
J gene: TRBJ2-3
D gene: .
clone size: few
CDR3 protein: CASSLWGLDADTQYF
CDR3 DNA: TGTGCCAGCAGTCTTTGGGGCCTAGACGCAGATACGCAGTATTTT

V gene: TRBV4-2
J gene: TRBJ2-7
D gene: .
clone size: .
CDR3 protein: CASSPEFSIPSSYEQYF
CDR3 DNA: TGTGCCAGCAGCCCTGAATTTTCAATCCCGAGCTCCTACGAGCAGTACTTC

V gene: TRBV27
J gene: TRBJ2-7
D gene: .
clone size: .
CDR3 protein: CASSLTGAYEQYF
CDR3 DNA: TGTGCCAGCAGTTTAACCGGCGCCTACGAGCAGTACTTC

V gene: TRBV19
J gene: TRBJ2-7
D gene: TRBD1
clone size: .
CDR3 protein: CASTQGAGGRYEQYF
CDR3 DNA: TGTGCCAGTACCCAAGGGGCAGGGGGCAGGTACGAGCAGTACTTC

V gene: TRBV7-9
J gene: TRBJ1-2
D gene: TRBD1
clone size: .
CDR3 protein: CASSLPGQGGCTF
CDR3 DNA: TGTGCCAGCAGCTTACCCGGACAGGGTGGGTGCACCTTC

V gene: TRBV11-3
J gene: TRBJ2-1
D gene: TRBD2
clone size: once
CDR3 protein: CASSPGTTSSYNEQFF
CDR3 DNA: TGTGCCAGCAGCCCGGGGACTACCAGCTCCTACAATGAGCAGTTCTTC

V gene: TRBV7-2
J gene: TRBJ2-1
D gene: .
clone size: .
CDR3 protein: CASSLEVRYNEQFF
CDR3 DNA: TGTGCCAGCAGCTTAGAGGTTCGGTACAATGAGCAGTTCTTC

V gene: TRBV30
J gene: TRBJ1-2
D gene: .
clone size: .
CDR3 protein: CAWSGGYGDGYTF
CDR3 DNA: TGTGCCTGGTCGGGGGGGTATGGGGATGGCTACACCTTC

V gene: TRBV9
J gene: TRBJ2-3
D gene: TRBD2
clone size: .
CDR3 protein: CASSFRGLAEDTQYF
CDR3 DNA: TGTGCCAGCAGCTTCCGGGGACTAGCGGAAGATACGCAGTATTTC

V gene: TRBV7-3
J gene: TRBJ2-1
D gene: .
clone size: .
CDR3 protein: CASSQGVNSGDIQFF
CDR3 DNA: TGTGCCAGCAGCCAGGGTGTCAATTCAGGCGATATACAGTTCTTC

V gene: TRBV5-1
J gene: TRBJ2-1
D gene: TRBD1
clone size: .
CDR3 protein: CASSPGQGDTNEQFF
CDR3 DNA: TGCGCCAGCAGCCCGGGACAGGGGGATACAAATGAGCAGTTCTTC

V gene: TRBV7-9
J gene: TRBJ2-5
D gene: TRBD1
clone size: .
CDR3 protein: CASSLGTVGAQYF
CDR3 DNA: TGTGCCAGCAGCCTGGGGACAGTAGGAGCCCAGTACTTC

V gene: TRBV19
J gene: TRBJ2-5
D gene: TRBD2
clone size: once
CDR3 protein: CASRPGLGSLGRETQYF
CDR3 DNA: TGTGCCAGTAGACCGGGACTAGGGAGCTTGGGACGAGAGACCCAGTACTTC

V gene: TRBV7-9
J gene: TRBJ2-1
D gene: TRBD2
clone size: .
CDR3 protein: CASSLAGGRVYNEQFF
CDR3 DNA: TGTGCCAGCAGCTTAGCTGGCGGGAGGGTGTACAATGAGCAGTTCTTC

V gene: TRBV6-5
J gene: TRBJ1-3
D gene: .
clone size: once
CDR3 protein: CASSYSSGHSGNTIYF
CDR3 DNA: TGTGCCAGCAGTTACTCGTCGGGTCACTCTGGAAACACCATATATTTT

V gene: TRBV9
J gene: TRBJ2-7
D gene: TRBD1
clone size: .
CDR3 protein: CASSGLTGGGEQYF
CDR3 DNA: TGTGCCAGCAGCGGACTGACAGGGGGTGGGGAGCAGTACTTC

V gene: TRBV18
J gene: TRBJ2-6
D gene: .
clone size: .
CDR3 protein: CASSPNRVMTGANVLTF
CDR3 DNA: TGTGCCAGCTCACCAAACAGGGTTATGACTGGGGCCAACGTCCTGACTTTC

V gene: TRBV29-1
J gene: TRBJ1-1
D gene: .
clone size: .
CDR3 protein: CSVMVQQNTEAFF
CDR3 DNA: TGCAGCGTTATGGTACAGCAGAACACTGAAGCTTTCTTT

V gene: TRBV27
J gene: TRBJ1-2
D gene: TRBD1
clone size: .
CDR3 protein: CASSLSGWDRVSLNYGYTF
CDR3 DNA: TGTGCCAGCAGTCTAAGCGGCTGGGACAGGGTTTCCCTTAACTATGGCTACACCTTC

V gene: TRBV2
J gene: TRBJ2-4
D gene: .
clone size: few
CDR3 protein: CASAQLAKNIQYF
CDR3 DNA: TGTGCCAGCGCCCAGCTAGCCAAAAACATTCAGTACTTC